This T cell receptor beta chain was sequenced during a study of T cell responses to AZD1222 COVID-19 vaccine. Whole-study results and caveats: Rises in breadth and depth of Spike-specific TCRs came after two AZD1222 doses. CD4 TCRs associated with vaccination spanned spike, dominating at 160-218 and 743-854.

V was cut by 7 bases and J by 2 bases, with 17 bases left in between. Per germline, CDR1 LNHDA and CDR2 SQIVND (reference sequence). CDR3 length: 15 amino acids. This clone showed up just once. Its cognate antigen is unknown. Clones were read by immunoSEQ multiplex PCR, and TCRdb kept only the in-frame ones, dropping some. The sample has roughly 200,000 clones, roughly 92% seen once. This TCR was recovered from an adult who received the MenACWY meningococcal vaccine as a control. This chain uses TRBV19 with TRBJ1-1, with D possibly matching TRBD1 (6 bases). The sequenced sample was peripheral blood, obtained 28 days after the second dose of the MenACWY control vaccine. The CDR3: CASNSAGVLNTEAFF. CDR3 nucleotides: TGTGCCAGTAACTCGGCAGGGGTGTTAAACACTGAAGCTTTCTTT.